These 17 T cell receptor beta chains originate from one sample sequenced in a study of control samples from healthy donors and cancer patients. Clones were read by immunoSEQ multiplex PCR, and TCRdb kept only the in-frame ones, dropping some. Of 90,000 to 100,000 clones listed, around 80% are singletons. The sequencing sample was made of blood. The receptors stem from a man aged 60-69 years in good health.

The chain recombines TRBV27 with TRBJ1-6, with D hard to call. Germline values: CDR1 MNHEY, CDR2 SMNVEV (reference sequence). The germline V and J ends were trimmed by 5 bases and 10 bases, with 15 bases remaining between them. The CDR3 covers 14 residues. The CDR3 here is CASSTLGSTSPLHF. The CDR3 DNA sequence: TGTGCCAGCAGTACCCTTGGGTCCACCTCACCCCTCCACTTT.

On this clone: Other DNA sequences within the sample encode an identical CDR3. The rearrangement joins TRBV27 to TRBJ1-2, with a tentative D call TRBD1 (5 bases). This CDR3 has 17 amino acids. V was clipped by 0 bases and J by 8 bases, with 22 bases between them. CDR1 and CDR2 from the germline V gene are MNHEY and SMNVEV (reference sequence). DNA for the CDR3: TGTGCCAGCAGTTTATCGGCCCCACAATCTCGGGGGGGAGGCTACACCTTC. Translated, it gives CASSLSAPQSRGGGYTF.

J is TRBJ1-5 and V is TRBV19; D perhaps matches TRBD1 (6 bases). Trimming shortened V by 5 bases and J by 9 bases, and 17 bases separated the two germline ends. Looked up from germline, CDR1 is LNHDA and CDR2 is SQIVND (reference sequence). The CDR3 length is 14 residues. CDR3 residues: CASSSEGDLRPQHF. The CDR3 nucleotides are TGTGCCAGTAGTTCGGAGGGGGATTTACGGCCCCAGCATTTT. Together with reference TRBV19 and TRBJ1-5, the CDR3 gives the full variable domain: DGGITQSPKYLFRKEGQNVTLSCEQNLNHDAMYWYRQDPGQGLRLIYYSQIVNDFQKGDIAEGYSVSREKKESFPLTVTSAQKNPTAFYLCASSSEGDLRPQHFGDGTRLSIL.

This chain links TRBV5-5 with TRBJ2-6, with a possible D match to TRBD1 (5 bases). The germline V and J ends were trimmed by 0 bases and 0 bases, with 13 bases remaining between them. This CDR3 has 18 residues. The germline V gene encodes CDR1 SGHKS and CDR2 YYEKEE (reference sequence). CDR3 amino acids: CASSLGRTRFSGANVLTF. The CDR3 nucleotides are TGTGCCAGCAGCTTGGGTAGGACACGTTTCTCTGGGGCCAACGTCCTGACTTTC.

This sequence joins TRBV5-1 and TRBJ1-2; 10 nucleotides line up with TRBD1. Trimming at V came to 4 bases and at J to 7 bases, leaving 7 bases not matched to a gene. Germline V CDR1 and CDR2: SGHRS, YFSETQ. The CDR3 length is 14 residues. The CDR3 DNA is TGCGCCAGCAGCCCAGACAGGGGGCGAGGTGGCTACACCTTC. This gives the protein CASSPDRGRGGYTF.

This clone came up a few times. V usage is TRBV27 and J usage is TRBJ2-2; 9 bases line up with TRBD2. The CDR3 length is 19 residues. CDR1 and CDR2 from the germline V gene are MNHEY and SMNVEV (reference sequence). With V trimmed by 6 bases and J by 3 bases, 17 bases remained unmatched. The CDR3 DNA reads TGTGCCAGCAGACGGGTTGGCGGGAGGGCGTCTAAGGACACCGGGGAGCTGTTTTTT. Its protein product is CASRRVGGRASKDTGELFF.

This clone was detected only a few times. The chain carries TRBV4-2 and TRBJ1-6; 8 bases are a match to TRBD1. Per the germline V gene, CDR1 is LGHNA and CDR2 is YNFKEQ. V dropped 0 bases and J dropped 10; count of bases not matched to a gene: 5. This CDR3 has 15 residues. Here the CDR3 reads CASSQDRTGTSPLHF. For the CDR3, the DNA is TGTGCCAGCAGCCAAGATCGGACAGGGACCTCACCCCTCCACTTT.

The V and J genes are TRBV7-2 and TRBJ2-7; possibly TRBD1 for D (8 bases). Germline lookup yields CDR1 SGHTA and CDR2 FQGNSA. The CDR3 runs to 15 residues. V dropped 5 bases and J dropped 1 base, with 15 bases sitting between them. The CDR3 DNA is TGTGCCAGCAGCATACAGGGGGGGTTATCCTACGAGCAGTACTTC. Translation gives CASSIQGGLSYEQYF.

The rearrangement links TRBV5-4 to TRBJ2-3; TRBD1 might be the D (7 bases). V dropped 4 bases and J dropped 4 bases, with 16 bases sitting between them. This CDR3 comprises 15 residues. The V gene's germline CDR1 is SGHNT and CDR2 YYREEE (reference sequence). The CDR3 loop reads CASSAGGLGADTQYF. CDR3 sequence (DNA): TGTGCCAGCAGCGCAGGGGGACTGGGGGCAGATACGCAGTATTTT. The full variable domain, with the rest looked up from reference TRBV5-4 and TRBJ2-3, is ETGVTQSPTHLIKTRGQQVTLRCSSQSGHNTVSWYQQALGQGPQFIFQYYREEENGRGNFPPRFSGLQFPNYSSELNVNALELDDSALYLCASSAGGLGADTQYFGPGTRLTVL.

V and J are TRBV4-1 and TRBJ2-3; 9 nucleotides line up with TRBD1. J was trimmed by 2 bases and V by 6 bases; bases with no gene match: 3. This CDR3 is 14 amino acids long. In germline, CDR1 is MGHRA, CDR2 YSYEKL. CDR3 DNA sequence: TGCGCCAGCAGACAGGGGGCGAACACAGATACGCAGTATTTT. It specifies CASRQGANTDTQYF.

This clone occurred once. This chain connects TRBV29-1 to TRBJ2-5, with D possibly being TRBD1 (5 bases). This CDR3 is 12 amino acids long. Germline loops: CDR1 SQVTM, CDR2 ANQGSEA. V was trimmed by 7 bases and J by 2 bases, leaving 11 bases between them. CDR3 nucleotides: TGCAGCGGGGGCAGGGCTCAAGAGACCCAGTACTTC. Translation: CSGGRAQETQYF.

A few counts support this clone. CDR3 nucleotides: TGTGCCAGCAGCCTACAGGGGGCGAATGAGCAGTTCTTC. It codes for CASSLQGANEQFF. The chain carries TRBV11-3 and TRBJ2-1, with 9 bases identical to TRBD1. Per the germline V gene, CDR1 is SGHNT and CDR2 is YENEEA. The CDR3 covers 13 residues. V was clipped by 5 bases and J by 7 bases; unmatched bases: 3.

The chain uses TRBV28 and TRBJ1-1; no reliable D call. Trimming removed 8 bases from V and 3 bases from J, with 10 bases in between. The CDR3 has 12 amino acids. Germline V gene sequence: CDR1 MDHEN, CDR2 SYDVKM. The CDR3 loop is CASLERYTEAFF. In DNA form, the CDR3 reads TGTGCCAGCTTGGAGCGCTACACTGAAGCTTTCTTT.

The chain recombines TRBV3-1 (or the pseudogene TRBV3-2) with TRBJ2-7; D is tentatively TRBD1 or TRBD2 (5 bases each). The CDR3 covers 13 residues. Trimming removed 4 bases from V and 1 base from J, with 8 bases in between. Germline-derived CDR1 and CDR2 are LGHDT and YNNKEL (reference sequence). The DNA for the CDR3 is TGTGCCAGCAGCCCGGGGCCTTCCTACGAGCAGTACTTC. The encoded protein is CASSPGPSYEQYF.

The chain combines TRBV7-6 with TRBJ1-4; 8 bases match TRBD1. Germline assignment: CDR1 SGHVS and CDR2 FNYEAQ. CDR3 size: 15 residues. With 5 bases clipped from V and 7 bases from J, the junction kept 9 bases outside the gene matches. CDR3 DNA: TGTGCCAGCAGCGCGCAGGGGGCCGGGAGTGAAAAACTGTTTTTT. It codes for CASSAQGAGSEKLFF.

The chain couples TRBV5-1 to TRBJ1-1; 10 nucleotides align to TRBD1. The V and J ends lost 3 bases and 3 bases, in that order; junction bases with no gene match: 8. In germline, CDR1 is SGHRS, CDR2 YFSETQ. The CDR3 consists of 16 residues. CDR3 region: CASSSRRGTGDTEAFF. CDR3 in DNA: TGCGCCAGCAGCTCCCGAAGAGGGACAGGGGACACTGAAGCTTTCTTT.

The genes are TRBV24-1 and TRBJ2-1; D is unresolved. This CDR3 is 16 amino acids long. Trimming left V 1 base short and J 0 bases short, with 9 bases between. Germline CDR1 is KGHDR and CDR2 is SFDVKD. The CDR3 nucleotides read TGTGCCACCAGTGATTTAGCGCTCAGCTCCTACAATGAGCAGTTCTTC. It yields the protein CATSDLALSSYNEQFF.